This passage covers 26 T cell receptor delta chains from one sample sequenced in a study of γδ T cells in repeated Plasmodium falciparum infection (dated by TCRdb to about 2021). The library was built by means of multiplex PCR. Sequencing was carried out with an Illumina MiSeq. The public reads were reprocessed by TCRdb using CATT, and rows of matching DNA were later combined. The sample includes over 90,000 delta-chain clones, with 0.98% observed a single time. The top ten clones comprise 9.6% of the sample. For bulk TCR repertoire analysis, Vgamma9/Vdelta2+ and Vdelta2-negative gammadelta T cell populations were isolated by flow sorting from peripheral blood mononuclear cells. The sequenced material came from gamma-delta T cells from blood. Receptors originate from a pool of human donors (malaria-infected and uninfected, not separated).

This clone was seen repeatedly, ten times or more. With only one base between it and a far larger clone, this is likely a read error. Additional DNA sequences in this sample encode the identical CDR3. The rearrangement links TRDV2 to TRDJ3; 11 nucleotides agree with TRDD3. TCRdb gives no J gene; it was assigned here by matching the DNA to germline. The CDR3 is 18 amino acids. Germline loops: CDR1 GEAIGNYY, CDR2 EKD. CDR3 sequence reads: CACDNTGGYSWDTRQMFF. The CDR3 DNA is TGTGCCTGCGACAATACTGGGGGATACTCCTGGGACACCCGACAGATGTTTTTC.

Only a few counts were recorded for this clone. TCRdb's listed protein matches a much larger clone and diverges from this DNA's translation at residue 7, likely through a read error; the protein shown comes from the DNA. This chain uses TRDV2 with TRDJ1, with D possibly TRDD3 on 6 matching bases. The J gene comes from matching the DNA to germline here; TCRdb lacks it. This CDR3 region has 15 residues. The germline V gene encodes CDR1 GEAIGNYY and CDR2 EKD. V dropped 0 bases and J dropped 0 bases, with 10 bases sitting between them. The CDR3 loop reads CACDTIRGYTDKLIF. DNA for the CDR3: TGTGCCTGTGACACCATTAGGGGATACACCGATAAACTCATCTTT.

This clone was counted a few times. The protein in TCRdb stems from a much larger clone and differs at residue 7 from this DNA's translation, likely a read error; here the protein is translated from the DNA. The chain is built from TRDV1 and TRDJ1, with 7 nucleotides matching TRDD3. The J gene comes from matching the DNA to germline here; TCRdb lacks it. The CDR3 has 19 residues. J lost 0 bases, V lost 1 base, and 14 bases had no gene match. Germline V CDR1 and CDR2: TSWWSYY, QGS. The chain's CDR3 is CALGERRGWGLPYTDKLIF. The DNA of the CDR3 is TGTGCTCTTGGGGAACGTAGGGGCTGGGGGTTACCGTACACCGATAAACTCATCTTT.

This clone occurred a few times. This DNA's translation differs at residue 16 from TCRdb's protein, which comes from a much larger clone; a read error is likely, and the protein shown is translated from the DNA. CDR3 loop: CACDQMAFPGDGSDKRIF. The CDR3 nucleotides are TGTGCCTGTGACCAAATGGCCTTCCCGGGGGACGGGAGCGATAAACGCATCTTT. TRDV2 is the V gene, and the J gene was not called; the DNA was not used to check the table's D call, TRDD3. Germline V gives CDR1 GEAIGNYY, CDR2 EKD. The length of the CDR3 is 18 residues.

Worth noting for this clone: This likely stems from a read error, as it lies one base from a far larger clone. The sample holds other DNA sequences that translate to the same CDR3. The rearrangement joins TRDV1 to TRDJ1; 13 bases agree with TRDD3. TCRdb records no J gene; here it was assigned by comparing the DNA to germline. Germline lookup yields CDR1 TSWWSYY and CDR2 QGS. The CDR3 has 26 residues. CDR3 in DNA: TGCGCTCTTGGGGAAAAATCGTTCCTAAGGGTTTTAACTGGGGGATACGCCGTGAAGTTCTCCGATAAACTCATCTTT. This gives the protein CALGEKSFLRVLTGGYAVKFSDKLIF.

This clone was detected only a few times. The amino acid sequence in TCRdb belongs to a much larger clone and departs from this DNA's translation at residue 17, likely a sequencing read error; the sequence shown is translated from the DNA. The chain couples TRDV1 to TRDJ1; TRDD3 matches 12 bases. In the absence of a J gene in TCRdb, the DNA was matched to germline to assign it here. Germline V gene data show CDR1 as TSWWSYY and CDR2 as QGS. After removal of 1 base from V and 3 bases from J, the junction contained 21 bases not matched to a gene. This CDR3 has 22 amino acids. CDR3 amino acids: CALGERRETGGYQGSYADKLIF. CDR3 bases: TGTGCTCTTGGGGAACGGAGGGAGACTGGGGGATACCAAGGGTCGTACGCCGATAAACTCATCTTT.

With respect to this clone: The protein that TCRdb holds for this DNA derives from a much larger clone and differs from the translated DNA at residue 6, which likely indicates a read error; the protein shown here is translated from the DNA. The chain carries TRDV1 and TRDJ1; TRDD2 is a possible D gene (5 bases). Matching the DNA to germline supplied the J gene, which TCRdb does not give. The CDR3 runs 19 residues. Trimming took off 6 bases at V and 0 bases at J, with 26 bases between the two ends. The V gene's germline CDR1 is TSWWSYY and CDR2 QGS. In DNA form, the CDR3 reads TGTGCTCTTGGATCTTTCTTCCCCGGTCATCCCGCCCACACCGATAAACTCATCTTT. Its protein product is CALGSFFPGHPAHTDKLIF.

The sample holds a few counts of this clone. TCRdb's entry gives the protein of a much larger clone, which mismatches this DNA's translation at residue 8, likely from a read error; the protein reported here is translated from the DNA. V is TRDV2 and J is TRDJ1, with D perhaps TRDD2 (9 bases). The J gene, left out of TCRdb, was set here by checking the DNA against germline. Germline V CDR1 and CDR2: GEAIGNYY, EKD. Trimming left V 0 bases short and J 1 base short, with 38 bases between. This CDR3 comprises 24 residues. CDR3 sequence (DNA): TGTGCCTGTGACACCGTGAAGTTCGGCCTTCCTACAGGAACTGGGGGTTCTCTCACCGATAAACTCATCTTT. It encodes CACDTVKFGLPTGTGGSLTDKLIF.

In its sample, this clone was seen many times. The TCRdb protein comes from a much larger clone and disagrees with this DNA's translation at residue 6, likely due to a read error; the protein given here is derived from the DNA. The V gene is TRDV1, the J gene TRDJ1; maybe TRDD3 (5 bases). Because TCRdb records no J gene, it was assigned here through a match of the DNA to germline. The CDR3 totals 17 residues. Trimming took off 3 bases at V and 7 bases at J, with 24 bases between the two ends. Germline V gives CDR1 TSWWSYY, CDR2 QGS. Written as DNA, the CDR3 is TGTGCTCTTGGGGACCACCCAGGGGGCCCCGGCACGGCTAAACTCATCTTT. Protein: CALGDHPGGPGTAKLIF.

This clone was counted ten times or more. The chain recombines TRDV2 with TRDJ1; 8 bases fit TRDD3. Trimming cost V 2 bases and J 2 bases; bases outside gene matches: 12. CDR1 is GEAIGNYY, CDR2 EKD, per germline. The CDR3 is made up of 17 amino acids. Written as DNA, the CDR3 is TGTGCCTGTGACATACTCACTGGGGGGACCGGAACCGATAAACTCATCTTT. Its protein product is CACDILTGGTGTDKLIF.

With regard to this clone: A far larger clone differs by one base, so this is likely a read error. Other DNA sequences in this sample translate to the same CDR3. V gene assignment gives TRDV1, but the J gene was left uncalled; the table's D call, TRDD3, was not checked against the DNA. Germline loops: CDR1 TSWWSYY, CDR2 QGS. The CDR3 is made up of 19 amino acids. CDR3 sequence: CALGELERNLPRNTDKLIF. The CDR3 nucleotides read TGTGCTCTTGGGGAACTTGAGAGAAACCTACCTCGTAACACCGATAAACTCATCTTC.

For this clone: The protein that TCRdb holds for this DNA derives from a much larger clone and differs from the translated DNA at residue 10, which likely indicates a read error; the protein shown here is translated from the DNA. The chain joins TRDV2 to TRDJ1; 10 bases line up with TRDD3. No J gene was available from TCRdb, and it was assigned here by a germline match of the DNA. V lost 6 bases to trimming and J lost 4 bases; unmatched junction nucleotides: 22. CDR3 length equals 19 residues. Germline V gene data show CDR1 as GEAIGNYY and CDR2 as EKD. In DNA, the CDR3 is TGTGCCTGTAATGGCGTACTGGGGGATGCGAGCCTCGACAGCGATAAACTCATCTTT. As protein: CACNGVLGDASLDSDKLIF.

This clone turned up a few times. TCRdb's protein for this DNA is that of a much larger clone and differs from the translation at residue 8, likely a read error; the protein shown is the DNA translation. V is TRDV2 and J is TRDJ2; 7 positions match TRDD3. J gave up 7 bases and V 0 bases, and 7 bases lay outside the gene matches. Germline loops: CDR1 GEAIGNYY, CDR2 EKD. This CDR3 is 15 amino acids long. Here the CDR3 DNA reads TGTGCCTGTGACACCGGGGGATTGGAAAAAGCACAACTCTTCTTT. Its protein product is CACDTGGLEKAQLFF.

This clone was recorded a few times. TCRdb pairs this DNA with a much larger clone's protein that differs at residue 9, likely a read error; the protein shown was translated from the DNA. This chain connects TRDV1 to TRDJ1; 7 nucleotides align to TRDD3. This CDR3 has 21 amino acids. The junction had 19 bases not matched to a gene; V was cut back by 0 bases and J by 0 bases. Germline V CDR1 and CDR2: TSWWSYY, QGS. The CDR3 protein is CALGELKVPSTWGEYTDKLIF. The CDR3 nucleotides are TGTGCTCTTGGGGAACTGAAAGTTCCGTCCACCTGGGGGGAATACACCGATAAACTCATCTTT.

This clone turned up a few times. Only one base separates this from a far larger clonotype, so it likely reflects a read error. In the same sample, other DNA sequences code for this CDR3. The J gene was not called, though the V gene is TRDV1; the table calls TRDD3, which could not be checked here. This CDR3 has 16 residues. CDR1 TSWWSYY and CDR2 QGS come from the germline V gene. CDR3 nucleotide sequence: TGTGCTCTTGGGGAACCCTACAAACCGGAGCGCGATAAGCTCATCTTT. Translation: CALGEPYKPERDKLIF.

With regard to this clone: This DNA's translation differs at residue 4 from TCRdb's protein, which comes from a much larger clone; a read error is likely, and the protein shown is translated from the DNA. The genes are TRAV36/DV7 and TRDJ1; TRDD3 aligns across 11 bases. CDR1 and CDR2 from the germline V gene are VTNFRS and LTSSGIE (reference sequence). V shed 4 bases and J 8 bases; nucleotides not matched to a gene: 4. The CDR3 contains 12 residues. CDR3 amino acids: CAVPYWGIKLIF. CDR3 bases: TGTGCTGTGCCGTACTGGGGGATAAAACTCATCTTT.

This clone occurred a few times. A far larger clone is a single base away, which makes a read error likely. The identical CDR3 is also encoded by other nucleotide sequences in the sample. This chain uses TRDV2 with TRDJ1; 9 nucleotides match TRDD3. CDR3 size: 19 residues. Trimming cost V 0 bases and J 2 bases; bases outside gene matches: 15. Germline assignment: CDR1 GEAIGNYY and CDR2 EKD. The CDR3 here is CACDTVGGYSVGITDKLIF. The CDR3 nucleotides read TGTGCCTGTGACACCGTTGGGGGATATAGTGTAGGCATAACCGATAAACTCATCTTT.

Comment on this clone: The likely explanation is a read error, given a far larger clone one base away. This CDR3 is also generated by other DNA sequences in the sample. The DNA of the CDR3 is TGTGCTCTTGGAGACCCATACCCTGGGGGCCCAGTTGGACTCATCTTT. Protein product: CALGDPYPGGPVGLIF. V usage is TRDV1 and J usage is TRDJ1; 7 bases agree with TRDD3. V lost 6 bases, J lost 10 bases, and 20 bases stayed unmatched. The CDR3 consists of 16 residues. Germline V CDR1 and CDR2: TSWWSYY, QGS.

Ten or more counts support this clone. The protein held in TCRdb is that of a much larger clone and does not match this DNA's translation at residue 12, likely because of a read error; the protein shown is translated from the DNA. This chain connects TRDV2 to TRDJ2, with TRDD3 as a possible D gene (6 bases). The CDR3 runs 17 residues. The germline V gene has CDR1 GEAIGNYY and CDR2 EKD. V dropped 0 bases and J dropped 6 bases, with 19 bases sitting between them. The CDR3 nucleotides are TGTGCCTGTGACACCGTACTGGGAACGAACCTGGCAGCACAACTCTTCTTT. Translating it yields CACDTVLGTNLAAQLFF.

For this clone: A read error is the likely source, as a far larger clone sits one nucleotide away. Other DNA variants within this sample encode the same CDR3. The chain joins TRDV2 to TRDJ1; possibly TRDD3 for D (6 bases). The J gene, absent from TCRdb, was called here by matching the DNA to germline. Germline assignment: CDR1 GEAIGNYY and CDR2 EKD. The CDR3 runs 16 residues. CDR3 bases: TGTGCCTGTGACCGCCTAGGATACCTTAACACTGATAAACTCATCTTT. The encoded protein is CACDRLGYLNTDKLIF.

This clone was observed at least ten times. TCRdb's entry gives the protein of a much larger clone, which mismatches this DNA's translation at residue 3, likely from a read error; the protein reported here is translated from the DNA. The V call is TRDV2, the J call TRDJ1; 9 bases are a match to TRDD3. The CDR3 totals 19 residues. The germline V gene has CDR1 GEAIGNYY and CDR2 EKD. The CDR3 DNA follows: TGTGCCCGTGACTCTCTAACTGGGGGACAGACTGAGTACACCGATAAACTCATCTTT. Amino acid sequence: CARDSLTGGQTEYTDKLIF.

In the case of this clone: The likely explanation is a read error, given a far larger clone one base away. Other DNA sequences from this sample encode an identical CDR3 as well. The chain uses TRDV1 and TRDJ1; the D is unclear. The germline V gene encodes CDR1 TSWWSYY and CDR2 QGS. CDR3 length: 13 amino acids. V gave up 5 bases and J gave up 3 bases, with 10 bases separating them. The CDR3 nucleotides read TGTGCTCTTGGGTCCCCCTTTTCCGATAAACTCATCTTT. Encoded protein: CALGSPFSDKLIF.

In its sample, this clone was seen a few times. TCRdb's protein for this DNA is that of a much larger clone and differs from the translation at residue 11, likely a read error; the protein shown is the DNA translation. The chain has TRDV2 and TRDJ3; D is uncertain. TCRdb records no J gene; here it was assigned by comparing the DNA to germline. V lost 0 bases to trimming and J lost 2 bases, with 16 bases between them. Germline V gene data show CDR1 as GEAIGNYY and CDR2 as EKD. The CDR3 covers 19 residues. As DNA, the CDR3 is TGTGCCTGTGACACCCTTACCGAGACATCGGCCTGGGACACCCGACAGATGTTTTTC. Translating gives CACDTLTETSAWDTRQMFF.

This clone was counted only a few times. This DNA translates differently at residue 11 from the TCRdb protein, which is that of a much larger clone; a read error is likely, and the protein shown is the DNA's own translation. The chain uses TRDV2 and TRDJ1, with 7 bases matching TRDD3. TCRdb does not report a J gene; here it was assigned by matching the DNA to germline references. J was trimmed by 7 bases and V by 0 bases; bases with no gene match: 10. CDR1 is GEAIGNYY and CDR2 is EKD in the germline V gene. This CDR3 is built from 15 residues. In DNA, the CDR3 is TGTGCCTGTGACACCGTGGGGGGATCTAAAGTTAAACTCATCTTT. It yields the protein CACDTVGGSKVKLIF.

This clone was found a few times. The likely explanation is a read error, given a far larger clone one base away. In the same sample, other DNA sequences code for this CDR3. The J gene is TRDJ3, the V gene TRDV2, with TRDD3 identical over 7 bases. Since TCRdb gives no J gene, matching the DNA to germline was used here to assign it. The CDR3 consists of 21 residues. The germline V gene has CDR1 GEAIGNYY and CDR2 EKD. V lost 2 bases and J lost 2; bases outside the gene matches: 17. The CDR3 loop is CACDKRSWGFLKTWDTRQMFF. The CDR3 coding sequence is TGTGCCTGTGACAAAAGGAGCTGGGGGTTCCTTAAGACCTGGGACACCCGACAGATGTTTTTC.

In its sample, this clone was seen a few times. The TCRdb record carries a much larger clone's protein, which differs from this DNA's translation at residue 14; a read error is the likely cause, and the protein listed here is the DNA translation. The rearrangement links TRDV2 to TRDJ1, with TRDD3 matching over 13 bases. Matching the DNA to germline supplied the J gene, which TCRdb does not give. Germline V gene lookup returns CDR1 GEAIGNYY and CDR2 EKD. The CDR3 runs to 17 residues. The CDR3 reads CACDPVLGDTRTDRLIF. The DNA of the CDR3 is TGTGCCTGTGACCCCGTACTGGGGGATACGCGGACCGATAGACTCATCTTT.